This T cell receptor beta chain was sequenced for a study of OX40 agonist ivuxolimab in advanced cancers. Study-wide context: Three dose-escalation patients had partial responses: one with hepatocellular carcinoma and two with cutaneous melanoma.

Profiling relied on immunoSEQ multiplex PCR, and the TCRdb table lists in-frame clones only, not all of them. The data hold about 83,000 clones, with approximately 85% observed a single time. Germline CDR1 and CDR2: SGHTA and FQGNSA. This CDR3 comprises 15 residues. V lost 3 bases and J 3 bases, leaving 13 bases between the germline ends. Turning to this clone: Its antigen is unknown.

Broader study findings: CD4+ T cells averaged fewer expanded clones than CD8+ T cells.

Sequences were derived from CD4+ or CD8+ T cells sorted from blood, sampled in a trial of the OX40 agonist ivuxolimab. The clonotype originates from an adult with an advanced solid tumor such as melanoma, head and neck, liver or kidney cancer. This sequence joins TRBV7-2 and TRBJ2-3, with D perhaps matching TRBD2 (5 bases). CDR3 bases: TGTGCCAGCAGCTTCCCCTCGGGGTTGACAGATACGCAGTATTTT. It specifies CASSFPSGLTDTQYF.